Included here is one T cell receptor beta chain sequence, with context. The sample originates from a study of blood T cell repertoires in COVID-19. Study information: From the United States, Italy and Spain came samples of acute and convalescent COVID-19. Sources were T cells, B-cell-depleted T cells, or PBMCs; the material itself was cDNA or gDNA.

The authors' processing: The authors estimated nucleated cell counts from reference gene primer amplification. Sequenced by immunoSEQ multiplex PCR; TCRdb stores in-frame clones only, minus some. V, J and clone size are those of that table, while D and trimming were read from the DNA. The repertoire holds 150,000 to 200,000 clones, with approximately 90% as singletons. V shed 3 bases and J 0 bases; nucleotides not matched to a gene: 4. CDR3 length equals 17 residues. Per the germline V gene, CDR1 is WSHSY and CDR2 is SAAADI. The rearrangement uses TRBV10-2 and TRBJ2-3, with 12 bases that match TRBD2. The TCR originated in a woman aged 30 to 39 with active or convalescent COVID-19. Sequenced sample: peripheral blood. CDR3 bases: TGCGCCAGCAGTGACGCCGGGACTAGCGGGAGCACAGATACGCAGTATTTT. Amino acids: CASSDAGTSGSTDTQYF.